This is a list of T cell receptor beta chains from one sample in a study of T cells in Graves' hyperthyroidism and ophthalmopathy. Using its own MiXCR run on the multiplex PCR reads, TCRdb lists one record per CDR3 protein. The sample contains 450,000 to 650,000 distinct CDR3 sequences, 14% of which appear only once. The sample taken for sequencing was blood. The receptors stem from a woman under 30 with Graves' ophthalmopathy. The CDR3 runs from the conserved cysteine through the conserved F or W.

j_call,v_call,cdr3_aa
TRBJ1-2,TRBV20-1,CSARDRGRTYGYTF
TRBJ1-1,TRBV7-8,CASSGDRGGVGRTEAFF
TRBJ2-1,TRBV9,CASSVAGDRGNEQFF
TRBJ2-1,TRBV6-1,CASSSGTGGNNEQFF
TRBJ1-2,TRBV18,CASSPGSHNYGYTF
TRBJ2-7,TRBV6-1,CASLPGRGVYEQYF
TRBJ1-2,TRBV28,CASSQRVDYGHTF
TRBJ2-1,TRBV4-1,CASSHRPIPYNEQFF
TRBJ1-5,TRBV7-2,CASSSIGTANQPQHF
TRBJ1-2,TRBV11-2,CASSLDWGTGNGYTF
TRBJ2-7,TRBV6-1,CASSESSKTGPGGQYF
TRBJ1-3,TRBV6-2/TRBV6-3,CASSYDSSGNTIYF
TRBJ2-6,TRBV19,CASSASRGGAGNGANVLTF
TRBJ2-5,TRBV20-1,CSASLGLAGEETQYF
TRBJ2-3,TRBV2,CASSELSGGTDTQYF
TRBJ2-7,TRBV7-9,CASSLVLWGSSYEQYF
TRBJ1-3,TRBV3-1,CASSPAGGSGNTIYF
TRBJ2-5,TRBV28,CASSLGSYRETQYF
TRBJ1-2,TRBV6-1,CASSTPGDGLYGYTF
TRBJ1-3,TRBV11-3,CTSSLRRQPGISGNTIYF
TRBJ2-5,TRBV12-3/TRBV12-4,CASTWTGEFGETQYF
TRBJ2-1,TRBV13,CASSSGNYNEQFF
TRBJ1-2,TRBV10-3,CAINPGTGYGYTF
TRBJ2-3,TRBV7-9,CASSLPNLTAKKSTDTQYF
TRBJ2-1,TRBV7-9,CASSLGASGRWNEQFF
TRBJ2-7,TRBV15,CATSRDWTSGRASYEQYF
TRBJ2-1,TRBV24-1,CATSDPGTSGRNEQFF
TRBJ1-2,TRBV14,CASSQGPVPYYGYTF
TRBJ2-5,TRBV20-1,CSAQGGGQETQYF
TRBJ2-6,TRBV3-1,CASKEISGANVLTF
TRBJ1-3,TRBV19,CASGAGNTIYF
TRBJ2-5,TRBV7-9,CASSPTFQGRETQYF
TRBJ1-1,TRBV2,CASSIQGQGTEAFF
TRBJ1-2,TRBV27,CASSSTGNNYGYTF
TRBJ2-3,TRBV7-2,CASRSRQGDYTDTQYF
TRBJ2-7,TRBV4-2,CASSQGLAGPDEQYF
TRBJ1-6,TRBV12-3/TRBV12-4,CASSLGQGNSPLHF
TRBJ1-1,TRBV6-1,CASSTGHRGFTEAFF